This T cell receptor (beta chain) derives from a study of shared clonotypes between healthy human individuals. Notes on the study in general: Non-shared clonotypes showed lower generation probabilities than clonotypes common to all four donors.

As regards this clone: The target antigen is unknown.

Per the germline V gene, CDR1 is SEHNR and CDR2 is FQNEAQ (reference sequence). V lost 0 bases, J lost 4 bases, and 6 bases lay in between. The CDR3 runs to 14 residues. Naive CD8 cells lacked CD45RO, underwent positive selection for CCR7 and left out terminally differentiated effector memory CD45RA+ cells. Each PCR replicate from the sorted subsets contained about 200 ng DNA, which is 25,000 to 30,000 T cell genomes. The assay was immunoSEQ multiplex PCR, and TCRdb's table has in-frame clones only and misses some. The sample carries roughly 2.1 million clones, roughly 91% recorded once. This receptor was identified in a man aged 18 to 29 in good health. Some clones in this sample may be carry-over from other donors' samples. The sample comprised naive CD8+ T cells from PBMCs. The rearrangement links TRBV7-9 to TRBJ2-2, with D hard to call. CDR3 DNA: TGTGCCAGCAGCTTAGCGCGGATCACCGGGGAGCTGTTTTTT. Protein: CASSLARITGELFF. The full variable domain, with the rest looked up from reference TRBV7-9 and TRBJ2-2, is DTGVSQNPRHKITKRGQNVTFRCDPISEHNRLYWYRQTLGQGPEFLTYFQNEAQLEKSRLLSDRFSAERPKGSFSTLEIQRTEQGDSAMYLCASSLARITGELFFGEGSRLTVL.